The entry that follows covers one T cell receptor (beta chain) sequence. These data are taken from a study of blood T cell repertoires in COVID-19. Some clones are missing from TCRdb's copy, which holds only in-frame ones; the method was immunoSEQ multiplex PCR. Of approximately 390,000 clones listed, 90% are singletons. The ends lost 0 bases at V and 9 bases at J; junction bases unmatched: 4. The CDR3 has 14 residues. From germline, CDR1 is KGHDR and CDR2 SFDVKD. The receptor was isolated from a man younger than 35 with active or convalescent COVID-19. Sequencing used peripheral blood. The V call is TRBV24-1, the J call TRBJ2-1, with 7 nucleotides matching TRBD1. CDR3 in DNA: TGTGCCACCAGTGATTTGGAGACAGGGATTGAGCAGTTCTTC. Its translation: CATSDLETGIEQFF.